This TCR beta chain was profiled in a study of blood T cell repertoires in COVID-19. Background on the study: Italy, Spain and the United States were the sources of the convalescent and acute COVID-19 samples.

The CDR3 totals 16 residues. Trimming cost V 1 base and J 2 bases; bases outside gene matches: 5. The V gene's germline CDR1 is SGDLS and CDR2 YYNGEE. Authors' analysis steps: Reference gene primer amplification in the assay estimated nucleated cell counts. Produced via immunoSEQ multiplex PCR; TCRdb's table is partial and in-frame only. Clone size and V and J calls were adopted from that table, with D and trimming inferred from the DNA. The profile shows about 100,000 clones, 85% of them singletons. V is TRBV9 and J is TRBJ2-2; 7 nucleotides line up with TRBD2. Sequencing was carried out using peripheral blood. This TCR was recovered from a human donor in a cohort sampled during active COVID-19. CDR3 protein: CASSVRAGVNTGELFF. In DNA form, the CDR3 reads TGTGCCAGCAGCGTACGGGCGGGGGTCAACACCGGGGAGCTGTTTTTT.